Below, 25 T cell receptor beta chains from the same sample are listed, as sequenced in a study of Ad26.COV2.S vaccination and SARS-CoV-2 variants. Sequenced by immunoSEQ multiplex PCR; TCRdb stores in-frame clones only, minus some. This sample carries about 98,000 clones, roughly 80% of them seen once, and the ten largest clones take roughly a sixth. This specimen was peripheral blood, taken after recovery from COVID-19. These receptors were taken from a human donor who had recovered from COVID-19.

The CDR3 DNA follows: TGTGCCAGCAGCGAAAGAAGTGGCTCTGGAAACACCATATATTTT. It translates to CASSERSGSGNTIYF. The chain is built from TRBV11-2 and TRBJ1-3; D is unresolved. This CDR3 has 15 amino acids. Germline CDR1 SGHAT, CDR2 FQNNGV. Trimming removed 5 bases at V and 0 bases at J, with 11 bases between.

This sequence joins TRBV5-1 and TRBJ1-5, with a possible D match to TRBD1 (5 bases). Trimming left V 5 bases short and J 2 bases short, with 11 bases between. Per the germline V gene, CDR1 is SGHRS and CDR2 is YFSETQ. The CDR3 extends over 14 amino acids. DNA of the CDR3: TGCGCCAGCAGTTCGGGGCAGGGCAATCAGCCCCAGCATTTT. It translates to CASSSGQGNQPQHF. Supplemented by reference TRBV5-1 and TRBJ1-5, the full variable domain reads KAGVTQTPRYLIKTRGQQVTLSCSPISGHRSVSWYQQTPGQGLQFLFEYFSETQRNKGNFPGRFSGRQFSNSRSEMNVSTLELGDSALYLCASSSGQGNQPQHFGDGTRLSIL.

The CDR3 nucleotides are TGCGCCAGCAGCCAAGTCAGAGGAGCGTACAATGAGCAGTTCTTC. Translated: CASSQVRGAYNEQFF. This chain links TRBV4-3 with TRBJ2-1; no clear D. Trimming stripped 1 base from V and 4 bases from J, with 11 bases between. The CDR3 length is 15 residues. Germline V lookup: CDR1 LGHNA, CDR2 YSLEER.

This chain joins TRBV5-6 and TRBJ2-5; TRBD1 matches 9 bases. After removal of 4 bases from V and 2 bases from J, the junction contained 3 bases not matched to a gene. Germline CDR1 reads SGHDT; CDR2 reads YYEEEE. The CDR3 consists of 14 residues. Here the CDR3 DNA reads TGTGCCAGCAGCCAAGGGACAGGGCAAGAGACCCAGTACTTC. This translates into CASSQGTGQETQYF.

The chain recombines TRBV2 with TRBJ2-5, with D perhaps matching TRBD1 or TRBD2 (5 bases each). Germline V gives CDR1 SNHLY, CDR2 FYNNEI. V was cut by 6 bases and J by 5 bases, with 13 bases left in between. The length of the CDR3 is 13 residues. CDR3 loop: CASSRDGWETQYF. DNA for the CDR3: TGTGCCAGCAGCCGGGACGGATGGGAGACCCAGTACTTC.

The CDR3 is CASSQDPLRVAGGHIEQFF. DNA for the CDR3: TGTGCCAGCAGCCAAGATCCTCTCAGAGTAGCGGGGGGCCATATTGAGCAGTTCTTC. V is TRBV14 and J is TRBJ2-1; 10 nucleotides match TRBD2. The germline gives CDR1 SGHDN, CDR2 FVKESK. The V gene end was trimmed by 0 bases and the J gene end by 9 bases; junction bases not matched to a gene: 17. The CDR3 extends over 19 amino acids.

The CDR3 spells CASSLSEGALSGYTF. CDR3 in DNA: TGTGCCAGCAGCCTCTCAGAGGGGGCGCTTTCTGGCTACACCTTC. J is TRBJ1-2 and V is TRBV11-2, with 7 bases fitting TRBD1. From germline, CDR1 is SGHAT and CDR2 FQNNGV. V lost 5 bases, J lost 7 bases, and 13 bases stayed unmatched. There are 15 residues in the CDR3. Using reference TRBV11-2 and TRBJ1-2 for the parts outside the CDR3, the full variable domain is EAGVAQSPRYKIIEKRQSVAFWCNPISGHATLYWYQQILGQGPKLLIQFQNNGVVDDSQLPKDRFSAERLKGVDSTLKIQPAKLEDSAVYLCASSLSEGALSGYTFGSGTRLTVV.

The chain links TRBV7-2 to TRBJ2-3; possibly TRBD2 for D (6 bases). There are 15 residues in the CDR3. Trimming stripped 3 bases from V and 3 bases from J, with 13 bases between. Germline CDR1 is SGHTA and CDR2 is FQGNSA. In DNA, the CDR3 is TGTGCCAGCAGCTTGCGGGAAGGGCGGACAGATACGCAGTATTTT. It is translated as CASSLREGRTDTQYF.

The V and J genes are TRBV28 and TRBJ1-4; D remains ambiguous. Germline V gene data show CDR1 as MDHEN and CDR2 as SYDVKM. V shed 3 bases and J shed 3 bases, with 5 bases lying between them. This CDR3 spans 13 amino acids. The DNA for the CDR3 is TGTGCCAGCAGTTTCGGATCTAATGAAAAACTGTTTTTT. The encoded protein is CASSFGSNEKLFF.

This rearrangement joins TRBV11-2 to TRBJ1-6; perhaps TRBD1 as D (6 bases). This CDR3 region has 18 residues. V shed 2 bases and J shed 2 bases, with 16 bases lying between them. Germline V gene lookup returns CDR1 SGHAT and CDR2 FQNNGV. CDR3 coding DNA: TGTGCCAGCAGCTTACCCACCGGGGGACACGCCTATAATTCACCCCTCCACTTT. Translating it yields CASSLPTGGHAYNSPLHF.

The chain has TRBV28 and TRBJ2-7; 7 bases are shared with TRBD2. V dropped 8 bases and J dropped 0; count of bases not matched to a gene: 10. This CDR3 contains 15 residues. Germline V gene sequence: CDR1 MDHEN, CDR2 SYDVKM. The CDR3 loop reads CASLGGSGSSYEQYF. As DNA, the CDR3 is TGTGCCAGCTTGGGGGGGTCTGGGAGCTCCTACGAGCAGTACTTC.

This clone appeared a few times. The DNA of the CDR3 is TGTGCCAGCAGCGACAATAGCGGGGGGGCGAATGAGCAGTTCTTC. Residues: CASSDNSGGANEQFF. J is TRBJ2-1 and V is TRBV25-1, with TRBD2 matching 11 bases. Per germline, CDR1 MGHDK and CDR2 SYGVNS. The CDR3 is 15 amino acids. V shed 6 bases and J 7 bases; nucleotides not matched to a gene: 8.

The V and J genes are TRBV6-5 and TRBJ1-1; the D gene is possibly TRBD1 (5 bases). The germline V gene encodes CDR1 MNHEY and CDR2 SVGAGI. Trimming removed 7 bases from V and 11 bases from J, with 17 bases in between. The CDR3 runs 12 residues. For the CDR3, the DNA is TGTGCCAGCACCCGGGACCGCTCGGGGGCTTTCTTT. It translates to CASTRDRSGAFF.

The gene calls are TRBV9 and TRBJ1-1, with 8 bases identical to TRBD1. Germline V gene sequence: CDR1 SGDLS, CDR2 YYNGEE. The CDR3 contains 16 residues. J gave up 2 bases and V 3 bases, and 9 bases lay outside the gene matches. CDR3: CASSAKGQVGNTEAFF. The CDR3 DNA follows: TGTGCCAGCAGCGCGAAGGGACAGGTGGGAAACACTGAAGCTTTCTTT.

This clone was detected only once. This sequence joins TRBV6-5 and TRBJ2-1; 8 bases are shared with TRBD2. This CDR3 comprises 14 residues. Germline V gives CDR1 MNHEY, CDR2 SVGAGI. Unmatched junction bases numbered 7, after V lost 6 bases and J lost 6 bases. CDR3 loop: CASSRYRGGNEQFF. In DNA, the CDR3 is TGTGCCAGCAGCCGTTACCGGGGGGGCAATGAGCAGTTCTTC.

The J gene is TRBJ1-4, the V gene TRBV19; TRBD1 matches at 9 bases. The CDR3 has 17 amino acids. V lost 4 bases and J lost 0; bases outside the gene matches: 6. CDR1 is LNHDA, CDR2 SQIVND, per germline (reference sequence). Here the CDR3 reads CASSTDRGTATNEKLFF. CDR3 DNA: TGTGCCAGTAGTACCGACAGGGGGACCGCAACTAATGAAAAACTGTTTTTT.

This sequence joins TRBV3-1 (or the pseudogene TRBV3-2) and TRBJ2-7, with a weak D call TRBD1 (6 bases). The CDR3 loop spans 13 amino acids. Trimming left V 1 base short and J 2 bases short, with 6 bases between. CDR1 and CDR2 (germline): LGHDT, YNNKEL (reference sequence). The CDR3 DNA is TGTGCCAGCAGCCAAGGGGACACCTACGAGCAGTACTTC. This encodes CASSQGDTYEQYF.

The chain is built from TRBV10-1 and TRBJ1-2, with unresolved D. The CDR3 contains 13 residues. Trimming took 0 bases from V and 4 from J, leaving 6 bases between them. Germline CDR1 reads WNHNN; CDR2 reads SYGVQD (reference sequence). The CDR3 coding sequence is TGCGCCAGCAGTGAGTCAACGCTCTATGGCTACACCTTC. This translates into CASSESTLYGYTF.

The gene calls are TRBV25-1 and TRBJ2-1, with D tentatively TRBD2 (6 bases). The CDR3 consists of 14 residues. Germline V gives CDR1 MGHDK, CDR2 SYGVNS. The V and J ends lost 7 bases and 7 bases respectively, with 17 bases between them. The CDR3 protein is CASTLGGPLNEQFF. The CDR3 DNA is TGTGCCAGCACCCTCGGGGGTCCCCTGAATGAGCAGTTCTTC.

This clone has just a few counts. V gene TRBV7-6 combines with J gene TRBJ2-2; 9 bases are a match to TRBD2. Germline CDR1 SGHVS, CDR2 FNYEAQ. The CDR3 is 16 residues long. The V segment lost 2 bases and the J segment 6 bases; nucleotides outside the gene matches: 7. DNA of the CDR3: TGTGCCAGCAGCTTAAGGGCTAGCGGGGTACCCGGGGAGCTGTTTTTT. Translated: CASSLRASGVPGELFF.

V gene TRBV7-9 combines with J gene TRBJ1-1; D is possibly TRBD1 (6 bases). V was pared by 5 bases and J by 0 bases, with 13 bases between. This CDR3 is 15 amino acids long. Germline-derived CDR1 and CDR2 are SEHNR and FQNEAQ (reference sequence). CDR3 in DNA: TGTGCCAGCAGCCTACAACAGGGCTTGAACACTGAAGCTTTCTTT. This codes for CASSLQQGLNTEAFF.

The chain joins TRBV5-6 to TRBJ1-2; 9 nucleotides align to TRBD1. The CDR3 has 16 amino acids. The V and J ends lost 0 bases and 4 bases, in that order; junction bases with no gene match: 7. CDR1 and CDR2 (germline): SGHDT, YYEEEE. CDR3 amino acids: CASSLVTGGAGYGYTF. Written as DNA, the CDR3 is TGTGCCAGCAGCTTGGTTACAGGGGGCGCGGGCTATGGCTACACCTTC.

This chain's CDR3 is CASSYDRGNSPLHF. The CDR3 DNA follows: TGTGCCAGCAGTTATGACAGGGGGAATTCACCCCTCCACTTT. V usage is TRBV6-6 and J usage is TRBJ1-6; 9 positions match TRBD1. The CDR3 totals 14 residues. Germline trimming cut 3 bases from V and 7 bases from J; bases unmatched to any gene: 1. Germline V gene sequence: CDR1 MNHNY, CDR2 SVGAGI (reference sequence).

This clone was counted only a few times. The gene calls are TRBV5-6 and TRBJ2-3, with D unclear. The germline V gene has CDR1 SGHDT and CDR2 YYEEEE. The ends were cut back, 3 bases at V and 8 bases at J, with 7 bases in the middle. This CDR3 is built from 11 residues. In DNA, the CDR3 is TGTGCCAGCAGCTCCCGTCGTACGCAGTATTTT. It is translated as CASSSRRTQYF.

This chain uses TRBV28 with TRBJ2-1; D possibly corresponds to TRBD2 (5 bases). This CDR3 is built from 16 residues. The V gene lost 6 bases and the J gene lost 9 bases, with 24 bases spanning the gap. CDR1 is MDHEN, CDR2 SYDVKM, per germline. CDR3 sequence reads: CASSPRTAPTLAEQFF. The CDR3 DNA reads TGTGCCAGCAGCCCAAGGACCGCGCCGACCCTAGCTGAGCAGTTCTTC. Based on the CDR3 plus reference TRBV28 and TRBJ2-1, the full variable domain is DVKVTQSSRYLVKRTGEKVFLECVQDMDHENMFWYRQDPGLGLRLIYFSYDVKMKEKGDIPEGYSVSREKKERFSLILESASTNQTSMYLCASSPRTAPTLAEQFFGPGTRLTVL.